This T cell receptor (beta chain) was profiled in a study of blood T cell repertoires in COVID-19. At the level of the study: T cells, B-cell-depleted T cells, or PBMCs supplied cDNA or gDNA.

TCRdb keeps only in-frame clones here, not all; method: immunoSEQ multiplex PCR. The profile shows some 400,000 clones, 87% of them singletons. The germline V gene encodes CDR1 SQVTM and CDR2 ANQGSEA. The trim removed 7 bases at V and 7 bases at J, leaving 12 bases unmatched. CDR3 length: 14 amino acids. Symptom resolution, clearance, or two negative PCRs marked donors in Cohort 3 as recovered. In this sample, this clone turned up once. Input material: PBMCs or T cells enriched from blood (not recorded which). The receptor was derived from a man aged 30 to 45 who had recovered from COVID-19. V gene TRBV29-1 combines with J gene TRBJ1-2; 10 nucleotides agree with TRBD1. The CDR3: CSGTGTGDRGGYTF. The CDR3 DNA is TGCAGCGGTACAGGGACAGGGGATCGAGGTGGCTACACCTTC.